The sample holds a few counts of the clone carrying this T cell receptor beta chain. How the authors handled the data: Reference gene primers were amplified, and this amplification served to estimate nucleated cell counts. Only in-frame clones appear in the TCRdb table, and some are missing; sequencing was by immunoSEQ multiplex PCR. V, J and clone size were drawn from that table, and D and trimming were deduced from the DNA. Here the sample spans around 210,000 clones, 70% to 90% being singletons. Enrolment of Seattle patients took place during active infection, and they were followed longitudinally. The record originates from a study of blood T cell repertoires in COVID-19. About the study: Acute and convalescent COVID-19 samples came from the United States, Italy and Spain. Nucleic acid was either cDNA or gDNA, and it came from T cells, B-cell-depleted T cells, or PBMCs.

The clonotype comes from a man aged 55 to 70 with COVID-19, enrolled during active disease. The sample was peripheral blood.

This CDR3 is CASHPPTGAGGDYGYTF. The CDR3 bases are TGCGCCAGCCACCCTCCGACAGGGGCGGGTGGGGACTATGGCTACACCTTC. The J gene is TRBJ1-2, the V gene TRBV5-1, with TRBD1 matching 8 bases. The CDR3 has 17 amino acids. Trimming cost V 7 bases and J 3 bases; bases outside gene matches: 17. From germline, CDR1 is SGHRS and CDR2 YFSETQ.